The text below deals with one T cell receptor (beta chain). Its antigen is not known. This sample was included in a study of cytomegalovirus exposure and HLA in healthy donors. General study results and limits: A likely sequencing artifact accounted for one observed cluster of highly shared sequence variants.

PCR used 60 Vbeta primers and 13 Jbeta primers. This table comes from immunoSEQ multiplex PCR, and its TCRdb copy is limited to in-frame clones, with some not included. The sample lists roughly 100,000 clones; 77% were seen once. The TCR originated in a male donor in good health and CMV-seropositive. The sequenced sample consisted of PBMCs.

The CDR3 DNA reads as TGTGCCAGCAGCTTAGAGGGGATTTTTGAAAAACTGTTTTTT. Amino acids: CASSLEGIFEKLFF. The chain uses TRBV7-2 and TRBJ1-4; a possible D gene is TRBD1 (5 bases). There are 14 residues in the CDR3. Trimming took off 1 base at V and 7 bases at J, with 10 bases between the two ends. Germline values: CDR1 SGHTA, CDR2 FQGNSA. The variable domain in full, completed from reference TRBV7-2 and TRBJ1-4, reads GAGVSQSPSNKVTEKGKDVELRCDPISGHTALYWYRQSLGQGLEFLIYFQGNSAPDKSGLPSDRFSAERTGGSVSTLTIQRTQQEDSAVYLCASSLEGIFEKLFFGSGTQLSVL.